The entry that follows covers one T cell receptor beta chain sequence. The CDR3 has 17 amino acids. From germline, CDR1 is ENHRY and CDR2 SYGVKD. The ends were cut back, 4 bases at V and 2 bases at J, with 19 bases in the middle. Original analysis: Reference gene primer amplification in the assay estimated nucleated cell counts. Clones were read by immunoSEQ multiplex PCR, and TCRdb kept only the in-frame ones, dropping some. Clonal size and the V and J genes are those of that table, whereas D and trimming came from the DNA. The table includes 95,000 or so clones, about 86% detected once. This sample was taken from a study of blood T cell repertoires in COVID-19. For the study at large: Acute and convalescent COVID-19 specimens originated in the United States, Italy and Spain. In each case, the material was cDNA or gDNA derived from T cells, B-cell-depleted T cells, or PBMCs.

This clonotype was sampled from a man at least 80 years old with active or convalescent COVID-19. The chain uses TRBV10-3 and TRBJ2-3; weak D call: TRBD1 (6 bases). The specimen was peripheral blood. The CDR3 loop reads CAISVIGTLTLTDTQYF. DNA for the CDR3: TGTGCCATCAGTGTGATAGGGACACTTACGCTCACAGATACGCAGTATTTT.